One and the same sample provided the 18 T cell receptor beta chains below, sequenced in a study of blood T cell repertoires in COVID-19. The method was immunoSEQ multiplex PCR; TCRdb's version includes in-frame clones alone and lacks a portion of them. Found here are about 20,000 clones, 70% to 80% of them singletons; the top ten hold 56%. Material for sequencing was peripheral blood. The receptors originated from an elderly man with acute or convalescent COVID-19.

The rearrangement links TRBV10-2 to TRBJ1-6; D possibly corresponds to TRBD1 (6 bases). Trimming removed 9 bases from V and 8 bases from J, with 14 bases in between. The germline gives CDR1 WSHSY, CDR2 SAAADI. The CDR3 is 13 residues long. The CDR3 spells CASGPQGDSPLHF. In nucleotides, the CDR3 is TGCGCCAGTGGTCCACAGGGTGATTCACCCCTCCACTTT.

The rearrangement uses TRBV12-5 and TRBJ2-5; 7 positions match TRBD1. The CDR3 is made up of 12 amino acids. Germline V gene lookup returns CDR1 LGHNT and CDR2 FRNRAP. Trimming took 6 bases from V and 7 from J; bases not matched to a gene: 5. In DNA form, the CDR3 reads TGTGCTAGTGGCCAGGACAGGCTGACCCAGTACTTC. It translates to CASGQDRLTQYF. The full variable domain, with the rest looked up from reference TRBV12-5 and TRBJ2-5, is DARVTQTPRHKVTEMGQEVTMRCQPILGHNTVFWYRQTMMQGLELLAYFRNRAPLDDSGMPKDRFSAEMPDATLATLKIQPSEPRDSAVYFCASGQDRLTQYFGPGTRLLVL.

This chain connects TRBV18 to TRBJ2-1; 8 nucleotides agree with TRBD1. The V gene end was trimmed by 0 bases and the J gene end by 8 bases; junction bases not matched to a gene: 6. The CDR3 runs to 15 residues. Germline V gene sequence: CDR1 KGHSH, CDR2 LQKENI. CDR3 in DNA: TGTGCCAGCTCACCACCGGGACAGGTCTTGCATGAGCAGTTCTTC. This sequence encodes CASSPPGQVLHEQFF.

The chain uses TRBV7-2 and TRBJ1-1; 8 bases match TRBD1. Germline V gene sequence: CDR1 SGHTA, CDR2 FQGNSA. This CDR3 has 12 residues. Germline trimming cut 5 bases from V and 9 bases from J; bases unmatched to any gene: 5. The CDR3 DNA reads as TGTGCCAGCAGCCCCGGACAGGGAAAAGCTTTCTTT. It specifies CASSPGQGKAFF.

This sequence joins TRBV18 and TRBJ1-1; weak D call: TRBD1 (6 bases). The germline CDR1 and CDR2 sequences are KGHSH and LQKENI. V was pared by 1 base and J by 2 bases, with 17 bases between. CDR3 length equals 17 residues. DNA for the CDR3: TGTGCCAGCTCACCACTGACCTTGAGGACAGCTAACACTGAAGCTTTCTTT. Encoded protein: CASSPLTLRTANTEAFF. Looking up the rest from reference TRBV18 and TRBJ1-1 gives the full variable domain: NAGVMQNPRHLVRRRGQEARLRCSPMKGHSHVYWYRQLPEEGLKFMVYLQKENIIDESGMPKERFSAEFPKEGPSILRIQQVVRGDSAAYFCASSPLTLRTANTEAFFGQGTRLTVV.

The CDR3 DNA reads as TGTGCCAGCAGCGCCGCGGCTAGCGGGATCTACAATGAGCAGTTCTTC. Translating it yields CASSAAASGIYNEQFF. This chain joins TRBV9 and TRBJ2-1, with 9 bases fitting TRBD2. From germline, CDR1 is SGDLS and CDR2 YYNGEE. The CDR3 extends over 16 amino acids. V gave up 3 bases and J gave up 3 bases; unmatched junction bases: 7.

V gene TRBV24-1 combines with J gene TRBJ2-7; 9 bases line up with TRBD2. CDR3 size: 17 residues. With V trimmed by 5 bases and J by 3 bases, 13 bases remained unmatched. The V gene's germline CDR1 is KGHDR and CDR2 SFDVKD. The CDR3 here is CATSVAHGGREGYEQYV. The CDR3 coding sequence is TGTGCCACCAGTGTTGCCCACGGCGGGAGGGAAGGCTACGAGCAGTACGTC.

The rearrangement uses TRBV6-2 or TRBV6-3 and TRBJ1-5; D perhaps matches TRBD1 (6 bases). The CDR3 extends over 15 amino acids. The V gene's germline CDR1 is MNHEY and CDR2 SVGEGT. The V end was cut by 4 bases, the J end by 3 bases, with 13 bases between. For the CDR3, the DNA is TGTGCCAGCAGTTTACAGGGTCCCCCCAATCAGCCCCAGCATTTT. As protein: CASSLQGPPNQPQHF.

V is TRBV28 and J is TRBJ1-6; D perhaps matches TRBD1 (5 bases). The germline gives CDR1 MDHEN, CDR2 SYDVKM. Between the trimmed V and J ends, which lost 2 bases and 7 bases, there was a span of 9 bases. The CDR3 totals 14 residues. CDR3 DNA sequence: TGTGCCAGCAGTTTACGGGGGTCCAATTCACCCCTCCACTTT. Translation: CASSLRGSNSPLHF.

V is TRBV6-5 and J is TRBJ1-1, with D uncertain. V lost 7 bases and J 2 bases, leaving 5 bases between the germline ends. The germline gives CDR1 MNHEY, CDR2 SVGAGI. The CDR3 extends over 11 amino acids. The CDR3 region has the DNA TGTGCCAGCACATTCAACACTGAAGCTTTCTTT. It codes for CASTFNTEAFF.

The CDR3 is CASSRTTPRETQYF. CDR3 nucleotides: TGTGCCAGCAGTCGGACGACTCCAAGGGAGACCCAGTACTTC. This chain links TRBV6-6 with TRBJ2-5; D is unresolved. CDR3 length: 14 amino acids. Between the trimmed V and J ends, which lost 5 bases and 5 bases, there was a span of 15 bases. The germline V gene encodes CDR1 MNHNY and CDR2 SVGAGI (reference sequence).

The chain links TRBV7-2 to TRBJ2-3, with 9 bases aligning to TRBD1. The CDR3 extends over 18 amino acids. Trimming took 1 base from V and 4 from J; bases not matched to a gene: 12. From germline, CDR1 is SGHTA and CDR2 FQGNSA. The CDR3 nucleotides are TGTGCCAGCAGCTTAGTTGCTCCCACAGGGGGCATAGCAGATACGCAGTATTTT. It encodes CASSLVAPTGGIADTQYF.

V usage is TRBV30 and J usage is TRBJ2-2, with 7 bases aligning to TRBD2. The CDR3 is 15 amino acids. Germline values: CDR1 GTSNPN, CDR2 SVGIG (reference sequence). Written as DNA, the CDR3 is TGTGCATGCCCGGGAGGTATACCGAACACCGGGGAGCTGTTTTTT. Translated, it gives CACPGGIPNTGELFF.

The gene calls are TRBV11-2 and TRBJ2-1, with D perhaps TRBD2 (6 bases). In germline, CDR1 is SGHAT, CDR2 FQNNGV. CDR3 size: 15 residues. Trimming pared 0 bases from V and 9 bases from J, leaving 15 bases between. The CDR3: CASSLDLTSGVEQFF. The CDR3 coding sequence is TGTGCCAGCAGCTTAGATCTCACGTCGGGAGTTGAGCAGTTCTTC.

The chain joins TRBV3-1 (or the pseudogene TRBV3-2) to TRBJ1-1, with TRBD1 as a possible D gene (5 bases). The CDR3 has 18 residues. Germline V lookup: CDR1 LGHDT, CDR2 YNNKEL (reference sequence). V was shortened by 0 bases and J by 0 bases, with 17 bases between the two germline ends. The CDR3 DNA reads as TGTGCCAGCAGCCAAGAGAAGGCAGGGAATGGATTGAACACTGAAGCTTTCTTT. This translates into CASSQEKAGNGLNTEAFF.

Only a few counts were recorded for this clone. The chain has TRBV7-2 and TRBJ1-5; no firm D call. Per germline, CDR1 SGHTA and CDR2 FQGNSA. This CDR3 region has 14 residues. V was pared by 4 bases and J by 2 bases, with 9 bases between. The CDR3 reads CASSSGLGNQPQHF. Written as DNA, the CDR3 is TGTGCCAGCAGCTCCGGTTTGGGCAATCAGCCCCAGCATTTT.

This clone was counted only a few times. The chain's CDR3 is CASRQGRGTSNEKLFF. The CDR3 nucleotides are TGTGCCAGCAGGCAAGGGCGCGGGACGAGTAATGAAAAACTGTTTTTT. The J gene is TRBJ1-4, the V gene TRBV28; a weak D match, TRBD1 (5 bases). Trimming cost V 6 bases and J 4 bases, with 18 bases left between them. The germline V gene has CDR1 MDHEN and CDR2 SYDVKM. This CDR3 spans 16 amino acids.

The chain recombines TRBV27 with TRBJ2-2, with 7 bases identical to TRBD1. CDR3 size: 14 residues. J gave up 4 bases and V 6 bases, and 5 bases lay outside the gene matches. CDR1 and CDR2 from the germline V gene are MNHEY and SMNVEV (reference sequence). The CDR3 is CASRLTGSTGELFF. Written as DNA, the CDR3 is TGTGCCAGCAGGCTGACAGGGAGCACCGGGGAGCTGTTTTTT.